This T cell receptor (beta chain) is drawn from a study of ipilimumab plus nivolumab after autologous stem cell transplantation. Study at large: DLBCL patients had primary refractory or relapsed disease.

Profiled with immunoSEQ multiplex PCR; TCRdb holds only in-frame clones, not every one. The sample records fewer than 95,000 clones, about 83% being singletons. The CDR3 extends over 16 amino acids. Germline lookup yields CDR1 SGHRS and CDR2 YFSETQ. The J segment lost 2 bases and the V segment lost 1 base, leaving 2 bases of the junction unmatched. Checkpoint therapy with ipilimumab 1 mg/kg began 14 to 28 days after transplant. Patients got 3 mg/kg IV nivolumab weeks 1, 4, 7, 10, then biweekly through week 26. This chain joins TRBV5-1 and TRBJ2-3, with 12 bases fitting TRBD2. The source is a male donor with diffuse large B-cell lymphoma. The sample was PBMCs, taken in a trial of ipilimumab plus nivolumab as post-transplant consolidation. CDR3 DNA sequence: TGCGCCAGCAGCTTGACTAGCGGGGGGAACACAGATACGCAGTATTTT. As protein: CASSLTSGGNTDTQYF.